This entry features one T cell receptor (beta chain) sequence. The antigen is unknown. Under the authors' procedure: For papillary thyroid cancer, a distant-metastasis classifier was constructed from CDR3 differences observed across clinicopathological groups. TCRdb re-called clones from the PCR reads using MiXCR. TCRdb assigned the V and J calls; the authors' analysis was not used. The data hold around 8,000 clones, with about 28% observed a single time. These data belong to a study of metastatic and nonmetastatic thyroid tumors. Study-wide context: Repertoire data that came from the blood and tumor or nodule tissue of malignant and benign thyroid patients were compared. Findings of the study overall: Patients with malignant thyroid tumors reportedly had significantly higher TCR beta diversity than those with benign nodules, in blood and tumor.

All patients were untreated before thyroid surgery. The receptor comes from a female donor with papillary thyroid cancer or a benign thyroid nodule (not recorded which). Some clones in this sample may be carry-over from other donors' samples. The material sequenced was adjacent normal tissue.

The CDR3 protein is CASSPSKLFF. As DNA, the CDR3 is TGTGCCAGCAGCCCCTCTAAACTGTTTTTT. J is TRBJ1-4 and V is TRBV9; no definite D call. The CDR3 sequence is 10 residues long. V lost 4 bases and J 11 bases, leaving 6 bases between the germline ends. Germline-derived CDR1 and CDR2 are SGDLS and YYNGEE. The entire variable domain, with the rest obtained from reference TRBV9 and TRBJ1-4, is as follows: DSGVTQTPKHLITATGQRVTLRCSPRSGDLSVYWYQQSLDQGLQFLIQYYNGEERAKGNILERFSAQQFPDLHSELNLSSLELGDSALYFCASSPSKLFFGSGTQLSVL.